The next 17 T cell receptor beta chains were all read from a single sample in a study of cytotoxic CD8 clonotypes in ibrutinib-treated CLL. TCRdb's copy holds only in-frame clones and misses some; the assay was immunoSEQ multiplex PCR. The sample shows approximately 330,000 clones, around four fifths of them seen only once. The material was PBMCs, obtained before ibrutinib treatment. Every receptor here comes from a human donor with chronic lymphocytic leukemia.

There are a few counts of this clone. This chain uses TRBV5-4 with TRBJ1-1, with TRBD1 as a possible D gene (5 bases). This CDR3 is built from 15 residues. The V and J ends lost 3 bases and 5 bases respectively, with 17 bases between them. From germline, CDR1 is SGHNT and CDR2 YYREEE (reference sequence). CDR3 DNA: TGTGCCAGCAGCTCTGGGGGGAAGGGGAGGACTGAAGCTTTCTTT. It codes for CASSSGGKGRTEAFF.

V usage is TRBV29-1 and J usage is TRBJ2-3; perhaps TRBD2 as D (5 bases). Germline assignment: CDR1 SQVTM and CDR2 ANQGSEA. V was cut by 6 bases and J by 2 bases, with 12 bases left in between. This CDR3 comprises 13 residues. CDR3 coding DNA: TGCAGCGTGAGACTACCAGCCACAGATACGCAGTATTTT. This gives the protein CSVRLPATDTQYF.

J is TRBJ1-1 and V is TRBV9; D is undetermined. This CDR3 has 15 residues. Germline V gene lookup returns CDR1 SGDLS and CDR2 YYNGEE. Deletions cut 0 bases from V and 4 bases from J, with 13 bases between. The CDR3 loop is CASSVGRVRGTEAFF. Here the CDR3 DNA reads TGTGCCAGCAGCGTAGGAAGGGTGAGAGGCACTGAAGCTTTCTTT. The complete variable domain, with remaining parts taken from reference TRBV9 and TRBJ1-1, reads DSGVTQTPKHLITATGQRVTLRCSPRSGDLSVYWYQQSLDQGLQFLIQYYNGEERAKGNILERFSAQQFPDLHSELNLSSLELGDSALYFCASSVGRVRGTEAFFGQGTRLTVV.

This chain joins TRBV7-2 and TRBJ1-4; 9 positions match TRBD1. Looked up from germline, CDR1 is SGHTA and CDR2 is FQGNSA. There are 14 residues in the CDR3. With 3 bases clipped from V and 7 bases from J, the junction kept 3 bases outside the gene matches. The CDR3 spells CASSFTGGSEKLFF. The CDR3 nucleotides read TGTGCCAGCAGCTTCACAGGGGGCAGTGAAAAACTGTTTTTT.

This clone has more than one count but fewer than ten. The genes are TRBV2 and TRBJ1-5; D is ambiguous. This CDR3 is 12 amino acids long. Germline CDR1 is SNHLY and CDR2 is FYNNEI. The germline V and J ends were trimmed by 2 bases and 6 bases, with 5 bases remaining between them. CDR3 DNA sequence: TGTGCCAGCAGTGAATTTGGTCAGCCCCAGCATTTT. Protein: CASSEFGQPQHF.

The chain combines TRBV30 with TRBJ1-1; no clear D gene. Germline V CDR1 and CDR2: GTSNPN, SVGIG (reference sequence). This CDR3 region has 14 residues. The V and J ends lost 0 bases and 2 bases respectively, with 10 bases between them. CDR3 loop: CAWSVGPFNTEAFF. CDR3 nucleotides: TGTGCCTGGAGTGTTGGGCCATTCAACACTGAAGCTTTCTTT.

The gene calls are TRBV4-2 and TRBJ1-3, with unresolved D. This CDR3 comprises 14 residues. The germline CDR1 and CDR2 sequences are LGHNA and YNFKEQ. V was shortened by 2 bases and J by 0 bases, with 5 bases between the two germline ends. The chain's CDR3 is CASSQISSGNTIYF. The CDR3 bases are TGTGCCAGCAGCCAAATTAGCTCTGGAAACACCATATATTTT.

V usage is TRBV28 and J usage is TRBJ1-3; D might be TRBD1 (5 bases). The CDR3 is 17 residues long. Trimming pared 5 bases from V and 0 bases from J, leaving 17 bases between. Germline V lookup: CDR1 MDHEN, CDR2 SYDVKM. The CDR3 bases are TGTGCCAGCAGTACGGGAAGGGGCGCCAACTCTGGAAACACCATATATTTT. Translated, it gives CASSTGRGANSGNTIYF.

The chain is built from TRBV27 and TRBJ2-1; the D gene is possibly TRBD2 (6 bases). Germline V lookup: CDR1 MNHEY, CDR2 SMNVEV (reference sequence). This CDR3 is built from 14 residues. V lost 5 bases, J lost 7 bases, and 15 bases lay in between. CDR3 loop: CASSPAEGHNEQFF. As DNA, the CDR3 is TGTGCCAGCAGTCCCGCGGAGGGCCATAATGAGCAGTTCTTC.

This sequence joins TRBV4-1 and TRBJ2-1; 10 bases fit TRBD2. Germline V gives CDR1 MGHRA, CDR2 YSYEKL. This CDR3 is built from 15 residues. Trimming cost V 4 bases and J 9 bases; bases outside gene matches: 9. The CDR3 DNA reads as TGCGCCAGCAGCCGTCTAGCGGGAGATTTCGGTGAGCAGTTCTTC. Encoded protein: CASSRLAGDFGEQFF.

The CDR3 DNA is TGTGCCAGCAGCCCGTTCGGGACTAGCGAATACGAGCAGTACTTC. This gives the protein CASSPFGTSEYEQYF. The chain recombines TRBV7-9 with TRBJ2-7; 10 bases map to TRBD2. In germline, CDR1 is SEHNR, CDR2 FQNEAQ (reference sequence). CDR3 length: 15 amino acids. Germline trimming cut 5 bases from V and 4 bases from J; bases unmatched to any gene: 8.

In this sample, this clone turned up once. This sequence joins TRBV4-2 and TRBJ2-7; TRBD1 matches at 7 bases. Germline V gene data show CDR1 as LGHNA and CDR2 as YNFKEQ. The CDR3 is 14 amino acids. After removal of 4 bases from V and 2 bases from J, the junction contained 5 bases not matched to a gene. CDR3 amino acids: CASSPRQGPYEQYF. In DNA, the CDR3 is TGTGCCAGCAGCCCGAGACAGGGACCCTACGAGCAGTACTTC.

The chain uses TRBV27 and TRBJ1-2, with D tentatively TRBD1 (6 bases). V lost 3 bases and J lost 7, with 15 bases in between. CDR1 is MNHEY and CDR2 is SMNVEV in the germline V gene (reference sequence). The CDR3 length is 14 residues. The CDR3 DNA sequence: TGTGCCAGCAGTTTCAGGGGACGGGGTGGTGGCTACACCTTC. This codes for CASSFRGRGGGYTF.

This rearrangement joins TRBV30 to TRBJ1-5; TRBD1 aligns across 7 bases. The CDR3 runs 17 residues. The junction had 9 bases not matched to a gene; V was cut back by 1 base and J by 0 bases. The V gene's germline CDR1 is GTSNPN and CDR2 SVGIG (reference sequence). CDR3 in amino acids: CAWSAPRGTDSNQPQHF. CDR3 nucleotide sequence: TGTGCCTGGAGTGCACCGCGGGGGACAGATAGCAATCAGCCCCAGCATTTT.

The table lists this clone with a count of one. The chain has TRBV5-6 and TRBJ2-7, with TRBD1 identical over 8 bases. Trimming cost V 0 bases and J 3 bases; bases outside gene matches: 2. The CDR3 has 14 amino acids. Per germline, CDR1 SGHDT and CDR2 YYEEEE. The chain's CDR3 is CASSLVTGVYEQYF. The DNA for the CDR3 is TGTGCCAGCAGCTTGGTGACAGGGGTCTACGAGCAGTACTTC.

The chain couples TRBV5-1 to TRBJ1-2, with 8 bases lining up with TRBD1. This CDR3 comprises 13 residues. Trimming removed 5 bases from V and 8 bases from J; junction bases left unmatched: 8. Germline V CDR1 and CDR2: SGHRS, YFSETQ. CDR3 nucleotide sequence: TGCGCCAGCAGTACGGACAGGGAGGTCGGCTACACCTTC. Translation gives CASSTDREVGYTF.

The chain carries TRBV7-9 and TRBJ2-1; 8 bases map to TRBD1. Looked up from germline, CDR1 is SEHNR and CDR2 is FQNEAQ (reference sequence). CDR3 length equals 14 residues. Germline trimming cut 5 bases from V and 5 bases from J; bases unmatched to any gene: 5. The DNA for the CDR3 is TGTGCCAGCAGCAGGGGGACAGGTCACAATGAGCAGTTCTTC. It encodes CASSRGTGHNEQFF. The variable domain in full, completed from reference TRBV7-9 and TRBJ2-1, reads DTGVSQNPRHKITKRGQNVTFRCDPISEHNRLYWYRQTLGQGPEFLTYFQNEAQLEKSRLLSDRFSAERPKGSFSTLEIQRTEQGDSAMYLCASSRGTGHNEQFFGPGTRLTVL.